This passage covers 28 T cell receptor beta chains from one sample sequenced in a study of molecular identifiers for immune sequencing clone quantification. Via MiXCR, TCRdb re-called the PCR reads, giving one row per CDR3 protein. The sample shows about 640,000 distinct CDR3 sequences, 15% to 20% of them seen only once. The sequencing sample was made of naive CD8+ T cells from blood, with Jurkat cell RNA spiked in. The subset was: FACS-sorted CD8+CD4-CCR7+CD45RA+ naive T cells. The receptors originated from a human donor in good health. Some libraries in this study had Jurkat cell RNA spiked in.

This CDR3 is CASSMVGLAGDNEQFF. The CDR3 DNA reads TGTGCCAGTAGTATGGTAGGACTAGCGGGGGACAATGAGCAGTTCTTC. The rearrangement joins TRBV19 to TRBJ2-1; 13 bases line up with TRBD2. This CDR3 comprises 16 residues. J lost 5 bases, V lost 3 bases, and 4 bases had no gene match. CDR1 is LNHDA, CDR2 SQIVND, per germline (reference sequence).

Concerning this clonotype: A much more abundant neighbour one base away suggests this may be a read error. The rearrangement joins TRBV7-8 to TRBJ2-2, with D unresolved. This CDR3 contains 13 residues. The germline V gene has CDR1 SGHVS and CDR2 FQNEAQ. Trimming left V 4 bases short and J 4 bases short, with 7 bases between. This CDR3 is CASSSMVTGELFF. The CDR3 nucleotides are TGTGCCAGCAGCTCAATGGTCACCGGGGAGCTGTTTTTT.

The table lists this clonotype with many counts. V usage is TRBV14 and J usage is TRBJ2-3; tentatively, D is TRBD2 (5 bases). This CDR3 contains 18 residues. V was pared by 0 bases and J by 3 bases, with 19 bases between. CDR1 is SGHDN and CDR2 is FVKESK in the germline V gene. This chain's CDR3 is CASSQDISLAHLTDTQYF. CDR3 bases: TGTGCCAGCAGCCAAGATATATCCCTAGCTCACCTTACAGATACGCAGTATTTT.

A remark on this clonotype: This sequence may be a read error, since a much larger clone differs from it by one base. V is TRBV19 and J is TRBJ1-1; D ambiguous. The V gene's germline CDR1 is LNHDA and CDR2 SQIVND (reference sequence). The CDR3 length is 13 residues. This chain's CDR3 is CASGLTANTEASF. The CDR3 DNA sequence: TGTGCCAGCGGACTTACAGCGAACACTGAAGCTTCCTTT. Based on the CDR3 plus reference TRBV19 and TRBJ1-1, the full variable domain is DGGITQSPKYLFRKEGQNVTLSCEQNLNHDAMYWYRQDPGQGLRLIYYSQIVNDFQKGDIAEGYSVSREKKESFPLTVTSAQKNPTAFYLCASGLTANTEASFGQGTRLTVV.

In its sample, this clonotype was seen a few times. The chain couples TRBV19 to TRBJ1-2; TRBD1 matches at 7 bases. Germline assignment: CDR1 LNHDA and CDR2 SQIVND (reference sequence). Unmatched junction bases numbered 3, after V lost 7 bases and J lost 4 bases. The CDR3 sequence is 12 residues long. The CDR3 nucleotides read TGTGCCAGTACTACAGGGGCCTATGGCTACACCTTC. Residues: CASTTGAYGYTF.

In the case of this clonotype: This may stem from a read error, because a much larger clone lies one nucleotide away. V usage is TRBV20-1 and J usage is TRBJ2-7; D might be TRBD2 (5 bases). This CDR3 contains 15 residues. CDR1 and CDR2 from the germline V gene are DFQATT and SNEGSKA (reference sequence). CDR3 nucleotide sequence: TGCGGTGCTCCCGAGTCTAGCCGGAGCTCCTACGAGCAGTACTTC. Translating it yields CGAPESSRSSYEQYF.

In its sample, this clonotype was seen many times. The gene calls are TRBV7-6 and TRBJ2-3, with TRBD2 matching over 14 bases. CDR3 length equals 19 residues. Germline V CDR1 and CDR2: SGHVS, FNYEAQ. V lost 1 base, J lost 2 bases, and 8 bases stayed unmatched. CDR3 loop: CASSLDRLAGGLVTDTQYF. The CDR3 DNA follows: TGTGCCAGCAGCTTAGACCGACTAGCGGGGGGGCTGGTCACAGATACGCAGTATTTT.

The rearrangement links TRBV14 to TRBJ2-7; D not certain. Germline-derived CDR1 and CDR2 are SGHDN and FVKESK. This CDR3 comprises 14 residues. Deletions cut 1 base from V and 2 bases from J, with 9 bases between. In DNA form, the CDR3 reads TGTGCCAGCAGCCAAGTCGGCCACCCCTACGAGCAGTACTTC. This translates into CASSQVGHPYEQYF.

This clonotype was found many times. The V call is TRBV6-2 or TRBV6-3, the J call TRBJ1-1, with 8 bases identical to TRBD1. Per the germline V gene, CDR1 is MNHEY and CDR2 is SVGEGT. V lost 5 bases, J lost 1 base, and 6 bases stayed unmatched. The CDR3 totals 15 residues. CDR3 sequence (DNA): TGTGCCAGCAGTCCTGACAGGGGCCAGAACACTGAAGCTTTCTTT. Translating gives CASSPDRGQNTEAFF.

Note on this clonotype: A much larger clone sits a single nucleotide away, making a read error possible. The DNA of the CDR3 is TGTGCCAGCAGGTTCACCGGGAGCGTCTACGAGCAGTACTTC. Translating it yields CASRFTGSVYEQYF. The genes are TRBV28 and TRBJ2-7, with D possibly TRBD2 on 6 matching bases. Germline V gives CDR1 MDHEN, CDR2 SYDVKM. The CDR3 extends over 14 amino acids. With 6 bases removed from V and 3 bases from J, the gap between germline ends came to 15 bases. Full variable domain (rest looked up from reference TRBV28 and TRBJ2-7): DVKVTQSSRYLVKRTGEKVFLECVQDMDHENMFWYRQDPGLGLRLIYFSYDVKMKEKGDIPEGYSVSREKKERFSLILESASTNQTSMYLCASRFTGSVYEQYFGPGTRLTVT.

This clonotype was counted ten times or more. The chain has TRBV11-2 and TRBJ2-3; the match to TRBD1 covers 8 bases. This CDR3 contains 16 residues. Germline V CDR1 and CDR2: SGHAT, FQNNGV. Trimming at V came to 0 bases and at J to 1 base, leaving 3 bases not matched to a gene. This chain's CDR3 is CASSLEDRVGTDTQYF. In nucleotides, the CDR3 is TGTGCCAGCAGCTTAGAGGACAGGGTCGGCACAGATACGCAGTATTTT.

With regard to this clonotype: A much larger clone lies one base from this, so it may be a read error. This chain links TRBV27 with TRBJ2-1; the D gene is possibly TRBD2 (5 bases). Trimming shortened V by 2 bases and J by 5 bases, and 13 bases separated the two germline ends. The V gene's germline CDR1 is MNHEY and CDR2 SMNVEV (reference sequence). The length of the CDR3 is 15 residues. The CDR3 coding sequence is TGTGCCAGCAGTTTAAGCGGACGGGCCCACAATGAGCAGTTCTTC. Protein: CASSLSGRAHNEQFF.

This clonotype was seen more than once but under ten times. With a much larger clone just one base away, this may be a read error. The chain recombines TRBV6-6 with TRBJ2-7, with D possibly called TRBD1 or TRBD2 (5 bases each). The CDR3 has 14 amino acids. The germline V gene encodes CDR1 MNHNY and CDR2 SVGAGI (reference sequence). CDR3 sequence: CASSYSSGRYGQYF. CDR3 sequence (DNA): TGTGCCAGCAGTTACTCGTCAGGGAGATACGGGCAGTACTTC.

This clonotype occurred a few times. Germline and junction disagree at one end, which may indicate a read error. The chain uses TRBV7-7 and TRBJ2-2; 13 bases fit TRBD2. There are 16 residues in the CDR3. Germline V gene sequence: CDR1 SSHAT, CDR2 FNYEAQ (reference sequence). In DNA, the CDR3 is TGTGCTAGCAGCTTGGGACTAGCGGGAAGATCGGGGGAGCTGTTTTTT. As protein: CASSLGLAGRSGELFF. The entire variable domain, with the rest obtained from reference TRBV7-7 and TRBJ2-2, is as follows: GAGVSQSPRYKVTKRGQDVTLRCDPISSHATLYWYQQALGQGPEFLTYFNYEAQPDKSGLPSDRFSAERPEGSISTLTIQRTEQRDSAMYRCASSLGLAGRSGELFFGEGSRLTVL.

The sample holds many counts of this clonotype. The genes are TRBV12-3 or TRBV12-4 and TRBJ2-3; D not resolved. This CDR3 has 14 amino acids. Trimming took 1 base from V and 5 from J, leaving 10 bases between them. This CDR3 reads CASSLGLNIDTQYF. The CDR3 DNA reads as TGTGCCAGCAGTTTAGGCCTGAACATAGATACGCAGTATTTT.

The chain has TRBV30 and TRBJ2-7, with D possibly TRBD1 on 6 matching bases. Trimming shortened V by 3 bases and J by 0 bases, and 12 bases separated the two germline ends. Germline assignment: CDR1 GTSNPN and CDR2 SVGIG (reference sequence). This CDR3 is built from 14 residues. CDR3: CAWSRGANSYEQYF. The CDR3 nucleotides read TGTGCCTGGAGCAGGGGTGCCAACTCCTACGAGCAGTACTTC.

The CDR3 sequence is CASSESDVEQFF. CDR3 coding DNA: TGCGCCAGCAGTGAGTCGGATGTTGAGCAGTTCTTC. This chain joins TRBV10-2 and TRBJ2-1; D remains ambiguous. CDR3 length equals 12 residues. The V gene lost 0 bases and the J gene lost 9 bases, with 6 bases spanning the gap. Per germline, CDR1 WSHSY and CDR2 SAAADI.

With respect to this clonotype: The junction shows a germline mismatch at one end, possibly a read error. The chain has TRBV19 and TRBJ2-1; 13 nucleotides align to TRBD2. Germline V gene data show CDR1 as LNHDA and CDR2 as SQIVND (reference sequence). There are 15 residues in the CDR3. Here the CDR3 reads CASNITSGRANERFF. CDR3 DNA sequence: TGTGCCAGTAATATAACTAGCGGGAGGGCCAATGAGCGGTTCTTC.

This chain joins TRBV2 and TRBJ2-7; a weak D match, TRBD2 (5 bases). Trimming stripped 4 bases from V and 2 bases from J, with 18 bases between. From germline, CDR1 is SNHLY and CDR2 FYNNEI. The CDR3 has 16 amino acids. The CDR3 DNA reads TGTGCCAGCAGTGGAGGTGACGGGATCGGCGCCTACGAGCAGTACTTC. It is translated as CASSGGDGIGAYEQYF.

Many counts were recorded for this clonotype. This rearrangement joins TRBV19 to TRBJ2-4; 7 bases align to TRBD2. With 4 bases clipped from V and 6 bases from J, the junction kept 6 bases outside the gene matches. CDR1 is LNHDA and CDR2 is SQIVND in the germline V gene (reference sequence). This CDR3 region has 14 residues. Here the CDR3 DNA reads TGTGCCAGTAGTAATGGAGCGGGGATAAACATTCAGTACTTC. Translated: CASSNGAGINIQYF.

To note about this clonotype: A much larger clone lies a single base off, so this may be a read error. The chain joins TRBV9 to TRBJ2-7; D tentatively fits TRBD1 or TRBD2 (5 bases each). This CDR3 region has 13 residues. Trimming removed 3 bases from V and 6 bases from J, with 13 bases in between. The germline gives CDR1 SGDLS, CDR2 YYNGEE. The chain's CDR3 is CASSGDPTCEQYF. CDR3 nucleotide sequence: TGTGCCAGCAGCGGGGACCCGACCTGCGAGCAGTACTTC. Together with reference TRBV9 and TRBJ2-7, the CDR3 gives the full variable domain: DSGVTQTPKHLITATGQRVTLRCSPRSGDLSVYWYQQSLDQGLQFLIQYYNGEERAKGNILERFSAQQFPDLHSELNLSSLELGDSALYFCASSGDPTCEQYFGPGTRLTVT.

This clonotype has at least ten counts. V and J are TRBV5-6 and TRBJ1-5; D gene unclear. The CDR3 is 14 amino acids. Deletions cut 4 bases from V and 4 bases from J, with 12 bases between. In germline, CDR1 is SGHDT, CDR2 YYEEEE. In DNA, the CDR3 is TGTGCCAGCAGCCCCGGCTCCGGGAATCAGCCCCAGCATTTT. Its protein is CASSPGSGNQPQHF.

The sample holds many counts of this clonotype. This chain uses TRBV7-9 with TRBJ1-1, with unresolved D. The CDR3 covers 12 residues. Trimming shortened V by 5 bases and J by 7 bases, and 11 bases separated the two germline ends. Per germline, CDR1 SEHNR and CDR2 FQNEAQ (reference sequence). CDR3 nucleotides: TGTGCCAGCAGCCTAGGGTACCTTGAAGCTTTCTTT. Translated, it gives CASSLGYLEAFF.

This clonotype was found many times. The gene calls are TRBV27 and TRBJ1-4, with D uncertain. CDR1 is MNHEY, CDR2 SMNVEV, per germline (reference sequence). The CDR3 is 14 residues long. Trimming took off 1 base at V and 0 bases at J, with 3 bases between the two ends. CDR3 nucleotides: TGTGCCAGCAGTTTATACGCAACTAATGAAAAACTGTTTTTT. It translates to CASSLYATNEKLFF.

Many counts were recorded for this clonotype. The J gene is TRBJ2-7, the V gene TRBV27, with 10 nucleotides matching TRBD1. The V gene's germline CDR1 is MNHEY and CDR2 SMNVEV (reference sequence). CDR3 size: 15 residues. The J segment lost 1 base and the V segment lost 3 bases, leaving 3 bases of the junction unmatched. The CDR3 is CASSFRGQGSYEQYF. The CDR3 DNA reads as TGTGCCAGCAGTTTTAGGGGACAGGGGTCCTACGAGCAGTACTTC.

The V and J genes are TRBV13 and TRBJ2-5, with D tentatively TRBD2 (6 bases). Germline CDR1 reads PRHDT; CDR2 reads FYEKMQ (reference sequence). CDR3 size: 14 residues. Deletions cut 0 bases from V and 3 bases from J, with 8 bases between. The CDR3 protein is CASSLGREEETQYF. The CDR3 coding sequence is TGTGCCAGCAGCTTAGGGAGGGAGGAAGAGACCCAGTACTTC.

The DNA for the CDR3 is TGTGCCACGGGGAGGGGGAACGATGAGCAGTTCTTC. Its protein product is CATGRGNDEQFF. V is TRBV24-1 and J is TRBJ2-1, with a weak D call TRBD2 (7 bases). This CDR3 has 12 amino acids. Between the trimmed V and J ends, which lost 10 bases and 8 bases, there was a span of 14 bases. Germline V CDR1 and CDR2: KGHDR, SFDVKD.

This clonotype came up a few times. This chain links TRBV6-5 with TRBJ2-1; possibly TRBD1 or TRBD2 for D (5 bases each). Per germline, CDR1 MNHEY and CDR2 SVGAGI. Trimming removed 2 bases from V and 3 bases from J, with 17 bases in between. The CDR3 spans 17 residues. This CDR3 reads CASSYRVGTRGYNEQFF. The CDR3 DNA reads as TGTGCCAGCAGTTACCGGGTTGGAACTAGGGGCTACAATGAGCAGTTCTTC.